This entry lists 6 T cell receptor beta chains sequenced from one sample in a study of glioma-infiltrating T cells. The iRepertoire nested amplicon-rescue multiplex PCR amplified TCR alpha and beta CDR3s from RNA. TCRdb ran MiXCR on the multiplex PCR reads and lists one entry per CDR3 protein. The sample has approximately 120,000 distinct CDR3 sequences; around 23% are singletons. The specimen was glioma tissue, nonneoplastic brain tissue, or PBMCs (not recorded which). Receptors originate from a human donor with low-grade glioma or glioblastoma, undergoing nonglioma brain surgery, or in good health (not recorded which).

A note on this clonotype: Being one base from a much bigger clone, this may be a read error. The CDR3, as DNA: TGTGCCGGTAGTGCAGGACTAGCGGGAATCTATGAGCAGTTCTTC. The encoded protein is CAGSAGLAGIYEQFF. This sequence joins TRBV19 and TRBJ2-1, with 12 positions matching TRBD2. This CDR3 is 15 amino acids long. The germline CDR1 and CDR2 sequences are LNHDA and SQIVND (reference sequence).

In its sample, this clonotype was seen many times. The chain couples TRBV7-2 to TRBJ2-7; 12 nucleotides agree with TRBD1. Germline V gene data show CDR1 as SGHTA and CDR2 as FQGNSA. This CDR3 has 17 amino acids. Germline trimming cut 1 base from V and 3 bases from J; bases unmatched to any gene: 7. As DNA, the CDR3 is TGTGCCAGCAGCTTAGGATCCGGGACAGGGGGCCTCTACGAGCAGTACTTC. Translating gives CASSLGSGTGGLYEQYF.

Points on this clonotype: Likely a read error: the CDR3 ends without its conserved phenylalanine or tryptophan. No DNA is shown, since the ends of the CDR3 on it are uncertain; the CDR3 is the one TCRdb lists. The V gene is TRBV27, the J gene TRBJ2-1. Germline loops: CDR1 MNHEY, CDR2 SMNVEV (reference sequence). From its first to its last residue, the CDR3 has 15 amino acids. The CDR3 loop reads CASSLSSSGNSEQLL.

This clonotype showed up many times. This CDR3 reads CSARRGVTQYF. The CDR3 DNA sequence: TGCAGTGCTAGACGGGGAGTGACCCAGTACTTC. This chain connects TRBV20-1 to TRBJ2-5; a possible D gene is TRBD2 (5 bases). CDR3 size: 11 residues. Trimming cost V 2 bases and J 7 bases, with 8 bases left between them. Germline V lookup: CDR1 DFQATT, CDR2 SNEGSKA (reference sequence).

The rearrangement links TRBV5-1 to TRBJ1-4; 10 nucleotides align to TRBD1. The CDR3 consists of 14 residues. Germline V CDR1 and CDR2: SGHRS, YFSETQ. V was clipped by 3 bases and J by 5 bases; unmatched bases: 1. CDR3 DNA: TGCGCCAGCAGCTCGGACAGGGGGAATGAAAAACTGTTTTTT. Protein product: CASSSDRGNEKLFF.

This clonotype has a count of ten or more. The CDR3: CATSRDEGVGNNQPQHF. The CDR3 bases are TGTGCCACCAGCAGAGATGAGGGGGTAGGGAACAATCAGCCCCAGCATTTT. The gene calls are TRBV15 and TRBJ1-5; TRBD1 might be the D (6 bases). CDR3 length: 17 amino acids. V lost 0 bases and J lost 3, with 15 bases in between. Germline CDR1 LNHNV, CDR2 YYDKDF (reference sequence).